The TCR beta chain under discussion was sequenced for a study of breast tumors, draining lymph nodes, adjacent tissues. General observations from the study: Compared with lymph nodes, tumors were less diverse; compared with nontumor tissue, more.

TCRdb re-called the multiplex PCR reads through MiXCR, storing one row per CDR3 protein. The sample carries some 47,000 distinct CDR3 sequences, 42% recorded once. This clonotype was recorded at least ten times. The antigen remains undetermined. The germline CDR1 and CDR2 sequences are DFQATT and SNEGSKA (reference sequence). Trimming cost V 5 bases and J 1 base, with 11 bases left between them. This CDR3 has 13 residues. The sample was breast tumor tissue. The receptor comes from a female donor with breast cancer. Some clones in this sample may be carry-over from other donors' samples. The genes are TRBV20-1 and TRBJ1-2, with D unclear. This chain's CDR3 is CSAGQLGNYGYTF. DNA of the CDR3: TGCAGTGCTGGTCAGCTAGGTAACTATGGCTACACCTTC.